This T cell receptor (beta chain) was sequenced during a study of blood T cell repertoires in COVID-19. Per the original methods: Reference gene primer amplification in the assay estimated nucleated cell counts. Only in-frame clones appear in the TCRdb table, and some are missing; sequencing was by immunoSEQ multiplex PCR. V and J calls and clone size are copied from that table; D and trimming were computed from the DNA. The sample shows under 200,000 clones, roughly 82% of them seen only once. The V gene's germline CDR1 is LGHNA and CDR2 YSLEER. V was trimmed by 1 base and J by 4 bases, leaving 14 bases between them. CDR3 size: 15 residues.

Sample: PBMCs or T cells enriched from blood (not recorded which). The TCR comes from a woman aged 60-75 years with acute COVID-19. This chain joins TRBV4-3 and TRBJ2-7; D possibly corresponds to TRBD2 (5 bases). This chain's CDR3 is CASSQGMASQYEQYF. CDR3 DNA sequence: TGCGCCAGCAGCCAAGGAATGGCTAGCCAGTACGAGCAGTACTTC.